This is a list of T cell receptor beta chains from one sample in a study of blood T cells in healthy people across ages. TCRdb reprocessed the 5' RACE reads with MiXCR, giving one entry per CDR3 protein. The data contain over 500,000 distinct CDR3 sequences, under 65% of them singletons. The specimen sequenced was blood. These receptors were obtained from a woman older than 75 in good health. CDR3s include the opening cysteine and the closing phenylalanine or tryptophan. D genes are given only for firm matches. Clone size is stated in some rows and not others, as once, few, many or a class when expanded.

CDR3 protein	CDR3 DNA	D gene	V gene	J gene	clone size
CASSPFEGLADHTPYF	TGTGCCAGCTCACCATTCGAGGGACTAGCGGACCATACCCCGTACTTC	TRBD2	TRBV18	TRBJ2-7	many
CAITGQGKAEAFF	TGTGCCATCACCGGACAGGGGAAGGCTGAAGCTTTCTTT	TRBD1	TRBV10-3	TRBJ1-1	.
CSVAGLASPSSSDTQYF	TGCAGCGTTGCAGGACTAGCGTCCCCCTCCAGCTCGGATACGCAGTATTTT	TRBD2	TRBV29-1	TRBJ2-3	.
CASRSFGDSSPLHF	TGCGCCAGCAGGAGCTTCGGGGATTCCTCACCCCTCCACTTT	.	TRBV5-1	TRBJ1-6	.
CASSFRNQPQHF	TGTGCCAGCAGTTTCCGCAATCAGCCCCAGCATTTT	.	TRBV12-3/TRBV12-4	TRBJ1-5	many
CASSLVAGNGRETQYF	TGCGCCAGCAGCTTGGTTGCGGGAAACGGCAGAGAGACCCAGTACTTC	.	TRBV5-1	TRBJ2-5	few
CASSLGGGINEQFF	TGTGCCAGCAGCTTAGGAGGGGGGATCAATGAGCAGTTCTTC	.	TRBV11-3	TRBJ2-1	.
CASSYFGGQETQYF	TGTGCCAGCAGTTATTTCGGCGGGCAAGAGACCCAGTACTTC	.	TRBV6-2/TRBV6-3	TRBJ2-5	.
CATRQPDTQYF	TGTGCCACCCGTCAGCCAGATACGCAGTATTTT	.	TRBV2	TRBJ2-3	.
CASSRLASGGKRTPNTGELFF	TGCGCCAGCAGCCGTTTAGCTAGCGGGGGGAAGAGAACGCCCAACACCGGGGAGCTGTTTTTT	TRBD2	TRBV5-1	TRBJ2-2	.
CASSQRQDLTDEQFF	TGTGCCAGCAGCCAAAGACAGGACTTAACCGATGAGCAGTTCTTC	.	TRBV5-5	TRBJ2-1	.
CASSPPLGGDGNEQYF	TGCGCCAGCAGCCCCCCTTTGGGGGGCGATGGCAATGAGCAGTACTTC	.	TRBV5-1	TRBJ2-7	few
CASKESGTDTQYF	TGCGCCAGCAAAGAGAGCGGGACAGATACGCAGTATTTT	.	TRBV5-1	TRBJ2-3	many
CSASPGTRGHTQYF	TGCAGTGCTAGCCCCGGGACTAGAGGGCATACGCAGTATTTT	TRBD2	TRBV20-1	TRBJ2-3	.
CASSHETAGPSTDTQYF	TGCGCCAGCAGCCACGAAACCGCGGGTCCCAGCACAGATACGCAGTATTTT	.	TRBV5-1	TRBJ2-3	many
CASSLGQSYQPQHF	TGTGCCAGCAGTTTGGGGCAGAGTTATCAGCCCCAGCATTTT	.	TRBV27	TRBJ1-5	many
CASSVGLAGTNTGELFF	TGTGCCAGCAGCGTGGGTCTAGCGGGAACGAACACCGGGGAGCTGTTTTTT	TRBD2	TRBV6-1	TRBJ2-2	.
CASSRDRGFRPQYF	TGCGCCAGCAGTAGGGACAGGGGATTCAGGCCGCAGTATTTT	TRBD1	TRBV10-1	TRBJ2-3	.
CAGSQDRWTSGVSHNEQFF	TGTGCCGGCAGCCAGGATCGATGGACTAGCGGGGTATCCCACAATGAGCAGTTCTTC	TRBD2	TRBV4-2	TRBJ2-1	few
CASYQGNSYEQYF	TGTGCCAGTTATCAGGGGAACTCCTACGAGCAGTACTTC	.	TRBV28	TRBJ2-7	.
CALTQGSTETQYF	TGTGCCTTAACCCAGGGGAGCACAGAGACGCAGTATTTT	.	TRBV30	TRBJ2-3	.
CASSQGTGRNSPLHF	TGTGCCAGCAGCCAAGGGACAGGGAGGAATTCACCCCTCCACTTT	TRBD1	TRBV3-1	TRBJ1-6	.
CASSVVRAGEQYF	TGTGCCAGCAGCGTAGTAAGGGCGGGTGAGCAGTACTTC	.	TRBV7-2	TRBJ2-4	.
CASSYFGQGEAFF	TGTGCCAGCAGTTACTTCGGACAGGGAGAAGCTTTCTTT	TRBD1	TRBV6-6	TRBJ1-1	.
CASSLSSGRAPFF	TGTGCCAGCAGCTTATCTAGCGGGAGGGCTCCGTTCTTC	TRBD2	TRBV7-9	TRBJ2-1	many
CASSGESVDTQYF	TGTGCCAGCAGCGGGGAAAGCGTAGATACGCAGTATTTT	.	TRBV5-5	TRBJ2-3	once
CASSRTSGKADTQYF	TGTGCCAGCAGCCGGACTAGCGGGAAGGCAGATACGCAGTATTTT	TRBD2	TRBV7-2	TRBJ2-3	many
CASSFSGSGGQPQHF	TGTGCCAGCAGTTTTTCGGGGTCAGGGGGACAGCCCCAGCATTTT	TRBD1	TRBV28	TRBJ1-5	many
CASSQVKGTNTEAFF	TGCGCCAGCAGCCAAGTTAAGGGGACGAACACTGAAGCTTTCTTT	.	TRBV4-1	TRBJ1-1	once
CASSLTKWEADTDTQYF	TGCGCCAGCAGCTTGACCAAGTGGGAGGCGGACACAGATACGCAGTATTTT	.	TRBV5-1	TRBJ2-3	.
CASSYSSRVDGYTF	TGTGCCAGCAGTTACTCATCCAGGGTGGATGGCTACACCTTC	.	TRBV6-2/TRBV6-3	TRBJ1-2	many
CASGGTGGDTQYF	TGCGCCAGCGGGGGGACAGGTGGAGATACGCAGTATTTT	TRBD1	TRBV5-1	TRBJ2-3	.
CSARGLAGGQETQYF	TGCAGTGCTAGAGGACTTGCGGGGGGGCAAGAGACCCAGTACTTC	TRBD2	TRBV20-1	TRBJ2-5	.
CASSLRRESTDTQYF	TGCGCCAGCAGCTTGCGCAGGGAGAGCACAGATACGCAGTATTTT	.	TRBV5-1	TRBJ2-3	.
CSTLEGQGFRNEQYF	TGCAGCACATTAGAGGGACAGGGGTTCCGAAATGAGCAGTACTTC	TRBD1	TRBV29-1	TRBJ2-5	.
CASSLIAGGIDTQYF	TGCGCCAGCAGCTTGATAGCGGGCGGGATAGATACGCAGTATTTT	TRBD2	TRBV5-1	TRBJ2-3	.
CASRTGANEKLFF	TGTGCCAGCAGGACAGGGGCTAATGAAAAACTGTTTTTT	TRBD1	TRBV12-3/TRBV12-4	TRBJ1-4	many
CAAAVGVGYEQYF	TGTGCCGCAGCTGTGGGTGTGGGGTACGAGCAGTACTTC	.	TRBV28	TRBJ2-7	few
CASSLVVGDEQFF	TGTGCCAGCAGTTTAGTCGTGGGAGATGAGCAGTTCTTC	.	TRBV12-3/TRBV12-4	TRBJ2-1	few
CATSGRAGVFEKLFF	TGTGCCACCAGCGGGCGAGCGGGAGTTTTCGAAAAACTGTTTTTT	.	TRBV15	TRBJ1-4	.
CSARSRDRGPDTQYF	TGCAGTGCTAGATCACGGGACAGGGGCCCAGATACGCAGTATTTT	TRBD1	TRBV20-1	TRBJ2-3	many
CASSLEGGRTDTRYF	TGCGCCAGCAGCTTGGAAGGTGGTCGGACAGATACGCGGTATTTT	.	TRBV5-1	TRBJ2-3	.
CSVDTGDTF	TGCAGCGTGGACACAGGGGACACCTTC	TRBD1	TRBV29-1	TRBJ1-2	.
CASYPVRGGSLNTQYF	TGTGCCAGCTACCCAGTTCGCGGCGGGAGTTTGAATACGCAGTATTTT	TRBD2	TRBV2	TRBJ2-3	.
CASSPERTAYNEQFF	TGTGCCAGCAGCCCGGAAAGGACAGCCTACAATGAGCAGTTCTTC	.	TRBV7-2	TRBJ2-1	.
CATSDSKGALETQYF	TGTGCCACCAGTGACTCCAAGGGGGCTTTGGAGACCCAGTACTTC	TRBD1	TRBV24-1	TRBJ2-5	once
CASSDPSGELFF	TGTGCCAGCAGTGACCCCTCCGGGGAGCTGTTTTTT	.	TRBV25-1	TRBJ2-2	.
CASSPRQNYNEQFF	TGTGCCAGCAGCCCGAGACAGAATTACAATGAGCAGTTCTTC	.	TRBV7-2	TRBJ2-1	.